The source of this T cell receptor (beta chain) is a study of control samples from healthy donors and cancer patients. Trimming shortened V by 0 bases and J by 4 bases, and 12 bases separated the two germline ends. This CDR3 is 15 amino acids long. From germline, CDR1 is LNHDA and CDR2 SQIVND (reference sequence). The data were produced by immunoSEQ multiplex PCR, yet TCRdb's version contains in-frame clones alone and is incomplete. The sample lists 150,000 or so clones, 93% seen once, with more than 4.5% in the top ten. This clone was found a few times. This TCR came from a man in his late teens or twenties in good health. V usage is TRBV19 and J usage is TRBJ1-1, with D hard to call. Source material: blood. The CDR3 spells CASSIDSMGSTEAFF. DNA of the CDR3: TGTGCCAGTAGTATAGATTCTATGGGGTCCACTGAAGCTTTCTTT.